This T cell receptor beta chain was sequenced for a study of cytomegalovirus exposure and HLA in healthy donors. PCR employed 60 Vbeta and 13 Jbeta primers. This table comes from immunoSEQ multiplex PCR, and its TCRdb copy is limited to in-frame clones, with some not included. Listed are 200,000 or so clones; 0.9% to 1.4% falls within the top ten. The germline gives CDR1 SQVTM, CDR2 ANQGSEA. Trimming took 0 bases from V and 2 from J; bases not matched to a gene: 3. The CDR3 is made up of 15 amino acids. The chain employs TRBV29-1 and TRBJ2-1, with 8 bases fitting TRBD2. The receptor's source is a girl aged 2 to 10 in good health and CMV-seropositive. The specimen was PBMCs. CDR3 sequence (DNA): TGCAGCGTTGAAGATCGGACTAGCACCTACAATGAGCAGTTCTTC. It translates to CSVEDRTSTYNEQFF.